This T cell receptor (beta chain) was sequenced for a study of CD4 and CD8 cells across lung adenocarcinoma regions. TCRdb itself ran the PCR reads through MiXCR, one entry per CDR3 protein. This table holds about 16,000 distinct CDR3 sequences, over 50% found once. Germline V CDR1 and CDR2: MNHNS, SASEGT. The V gene end was trimmed by 6 bases and the J gene end by 6 bases; junction bases not matched to a gene: 22. CDR3 length: 19 residues. The patients had localized lung adenocarcinoma, a non-small cell subtype. The sequenced sample was CD8+ T cells from the center of a lung tumor. V is TRBV6-1 and J is TRBJ2-4; 8 bases match TRBD1. This receptor was identified in a female donor with lung adenocarcinoma. The CD4 and CD8 labels of this study may be unreliable. DNA of the CDR3: TGTGCCAGCAGCAAGACACAATCCGGGACAGGTTTACTGCTAAACATTCAGTACTTC. Translating it yields CASSKTQSGTGLLLNIQYF.